The clone carrying this T cell receptor beta chain was detected many times. Its antigen is unidentified. CDR1 and CDR2 from the germline V gene are MNHEY and SMNVEV (reference sequence). Trimming stripped 6 bases from V and 3 bases from J, with 7 bases between. This CDR3 is 12 amino acids long. This entry is derived from a study of response to subunit inactivated influenza vaccine. Using its own MiXCR run on the RT-PCR reads, TCRdb lists one record per CDR3 protein. The sample lists hundreds of thousands of distinct CDR3 sequences, approximately 15% seen once, with about 7.6% in the top ten. Broader study findings: With each seasonal influenza vaccination, the authors suggested, few new T cells are recruited.

The TCR was taken from a man aged 45-65 years who received an inactivated influenza vaccine. V is TRBV27 and J is TRBJ2-3; TRBD2 is a possible D gene (5 bases). The sample here was PBMCs from blood, taken around two weeks before vaccination. CDR3 protein: CASSRGTDTQYF. CDR3 nucleotide sequence: TGTGCCAGCAGCCGGGGTACAGATACGCAGTATTTT.